Sequencing of this T cell receptor (beta chain) was carried out in a study of naive and memory T cell subsets. Study conclusions and caveats: Diversity fell and Gini index rose from naive through CM, EM, EMRA.

Two oligonucleotides, mixed equimolar, formed the beta constant-region primer covering TRBC1 and TRBC2. A 12-nucleotide UMI and the SP2 primer were added to the cDNA 3' end by oligonucleotide ligation. Each CDR3 protein is one row after TCRdb ran MiXCR on the UMI-ligation and nested PCR reads. The sample gives roughly 31,000 distinct CDR3 sequences, 9.5% to 12% of which show up once; approximately 15% is in the top ten. This CDR3 has 16 residues. Germline assignment: CDR1 KGHDR and CDR2 SFDVKD. Trimming took 4 bases from V and 2 from J, leaving 15 bases between them. This clonotype was detected a few times. Its antigen remains unidentified.

The rearrangement links TRBV24-1 to TRBJ2-3, with D perhaps TRBD2 (5 bases). The receptor comes from a human donor in good health. Sequences were obtained from effector memory CD4+ T cells from blood. Regarding subset: effector memory, CD45RA- CD27-. CDR3 DNA: TGTGCCACCAGTGACCGCGGCAGAGGGTCCACAGATACGCAGTATTTT. It yields the protein CATSDRGRGSTDTQYF.